This TCR beta chain appears in the sequencing data of a study of T cells in Graves' hyperthyroidism and ophthalmopathy. This clonotype was recorded at least ten times. Amplification of TCR beta CDR3 regions used RNA as the template. The HTBI set primed first-round TCR CDR3 RT-PCR. Each CDR3 protein gets one entry after TCRdb re-called the multiplex PCR reads with MiXCR. The sample contains some 510,000 distinct CDR3 sequences, about 20% of which appear only once. The CDR3 is 14 amino acids. V shed 4 bases and J 4 bases; nucleotides not matched to a gene: 4. Germline CDR1 reads SNHLY; CDR2 reads FYNNEI.

This clonotype was sampled from a man between 18 and 29 years old with Graves' hyperthyroidism. The sequencing sample was made of blood. This chain uses TRBV2 with TRBJ2-5, with 9 bases fitting TRBD1. Here the CDR3 reads CASSGDRAVETQYF. The CDR3 DNA follows: TGTGCCAGCAGTGGGGACAGGGCGGTAGAGACCCAGTACTTC.